Below are 15 T cell receptor beta chains sequenced from a single sample in a study of PD-1 blockade in classical Hodgkin lymphoma. There was relapse after autologous stem cell transplantation in every patient, and there was variation in brentuximab vedotin exposure. Data came from immunoSEQ multiplex PCR; TCRdb stores just in-frame clones and leaves some out. The sample shows about 46,000 clones, around 80% of them seen only once. Sequenced here: peripheral blood mononuclear cells (PBMCs), sampled before the second cycle of nivolumab. These receptors originate from a human donor with classical Hodgkin lymphoma.

This sequence joins TRBV10-1 and TRBJ2-6; 7 nucleotides line up with TRBD1. Trimming took 2 bases from V and 0 from J; bases not matched to a gene: 4. The germline V gene encodes CDR1 WNHNN and CDR2 SYGVQD (reference sequence). The CDR3 contains 17 residues. The CDR3 reads CASSERAGGSGANVLTF. CDR3 DNA sequence: TGCGCCAGCAGTGAGAGGGCAGGGGGCTCTGGGGCCAACGTCCTGACTTTC.

The chain carries TRBV28 and TRBJ2-5; 15 nucleotides align to TRBD2. The length of the CDR3 is 17 residues. V lost 10 bases and J lost 1; bases outside the gene matches: 10. Germline CDR1 is MDHEN and CDR2 is SYDVKM. As DNA, the CDR3 is TGTGCCACCAGGACTAGCGGGGGGGCCAGGGTCCAAGAGACCCAGTACTTC. It codes for CATRTSGGARVQETQYF.

V usage is TRBV27 and J usage is TRBJ2-5; no reliable D call. This CDR3 is built from 15 residues. The germline V and J ends were trimmed by 3 bases and 4 bases, with 15 bases remaining between them. CDR1 MNHEY and CDR2 SMNVEV come from the germline V gene (reference sequence). The DNA for the CDR3 is TGTGCCAGCAGTTTTTCAACCTATGGGGTAGAGACCCAGTACTTC. This translates into CASSFSTYGVETQYF.

The chain employs TRBV10-2 and TRBJ2-1; 10 nucleotides match TRBD2. Germline CDR1 WSHSY, CDR2 SAAADI. This CDR3 comprises 16 residues. V gave up 0 bases and J gave up 8 bases; unmatched junction bases: 7. CDR3 amino acids: CASSESASGSRYEQFF. The CDR3 DNA is TGCGCCAGCAGTGAGTCGGCTAGCGGGAGTAGGTATGAGCAGTTCTTC.

The chain is built from TRBV11-2 and TRBJ2-7, with D perhaps matching TRBD2 (5 bases). V dropped 3 bases and J dropped 5 bases, with 11 bases sitting between them. This CDR3 contains 13 residues. CDR1 and CDR2 from the germline V gene are SGHAT and FQNNGV. CDR3 nucleotides: TGTGCCAGCAGCTTCAGCGGCGTCGACGAGCAGTACTTC. It yields the protein CASSFSGVDEQYF. The variable domain in full, completed from reference TRBV11-2 and TRBJ2-7, reads EAGVAQSPRYKIIEKRQSVAFWCNPISGHATLYWYQQILGQGPKLLIQFQNNGVVDDSQLPKDRFSAERLKGVDSTLKIQPAKLEDSAVYLCASSFSGVDEQYFGPGTRLTVT.

The rearrangement joins TRBV27 to TRBJ2-1; 11 bases align to TRBD2. With 5 bases clipped from V and 0 bases from J, the junction kept 6 bases outside the gene matches. This CDR3 is built from 17 residues. CDR1 MNHEY and CDR2 SMNVEV come from the germline V gene (reference sequence). The CDR3 sequence is CASSPRLAGTSYNEQFF. The CDR3 DNA sequence: TGTGCCAGCAGTCCAAGACTAGCGGGGACCTCCTACAATGAGCAGTTCTTC.

With respect to this clone: Within the sample, other DNA sequences also encode this same CDR3. V and J are TRBV30 and TRBJ1-4, with D possibly being TRBD1 (6 bases). Germline V lookup: CDR1 GTSNPN, CDR2 SVGIG (reference sequence). V lost 2 bases to trimming and J lost 7 bases, with 14 bases between them. This CDR3 is 14 amino acids long. The CDR3 here is CAWSSRGLSEKLFF. DNA of the CDR3: TGTGCCTGGAGTTCCCGGGGGCTATCTGAAAAACTGTTTTTT.

This clone appeared a few times. The J gene is TRBJ2-7, the V gene TRBV9; D possibly corresponds to TRBD2 (7 bases). The V gene lost 3 bases and the J gene lost 6 bases, with 16 bases spanning the gap. The germline CDR1 and CDR2 sequences are SGDLS and YYNGEE. This CDR3 region has 14 residues. DNA of the CDR3: TGTGCCAGCAGCGCTGGGAGGGGGTCGGCCGAGCAGTACTTC. Translated: CASSAGRGSAEQYF.

This clone was found a few times. V usage is TRBV6-6 and J usage is TRBJ2-7; 7 positions agree with TRBD2. Looked up from germline, CDR1 is MNHNY and CDR2 is SVGAGI (reference sequence). Trimming took 8 bases from V and 7 from J; bases not matched to a gene: 11. The CDR3 spans 13 residues. In nucleotides, the CDR3 is TGTGCCAGCCTGATGGGAGGGAGTAGGGAGCAGTACTTC. Protein product: CASLMGGSREQYF.

The chain combines TRBV28 with TRBJ1-3, with D unclear. The CDR3 extends over 14 amino acids. Trimming took off 6 bases at V and 0 bases at J, with 9 bases between the two ends. Looked up from germline, CDR1 is MDHEN and CDR2 is SYDVKM. The CDR3 DNA reads TGTGCCAGCAGGAAACAGAGCTCTGGAAACACCATATATTTT. Protein product: CASRKQSSGNTIYF. Variable domain in full (rest from reference TRBV28 and TRBJ1-3): DVKVTQSSRYLVKRTGEKVFLECVQDMDHENMFWYRQDPGLGLRLIYFSYDVKMKEKGDIPEGYSVSREKKERFSLILESASTNQTSMYLCASRKQSSGNTIYFGEGSWLTVV.

The chain recombines TRBV30 with TRBJ2-5; 11 bases are a match to TRBD2. The V and J ends lost 8 bases and 3 bases, in that order; junction bases with no gene match: 11. Germline loops: CDR1 GTSNPN, CDR2 SVGIG (reference sequence). CDR3 size: 15 residues. The CDR3 DNA reads as TGTGCCGGTGCTCGGGGACTAGCGGCTGAAGAGACCCAGTACTTC. The encoded protein is CAGARGLAAEETQYF. Variable domain in full (rest from reference TRBV30 and TRBJ2-5): SQTIHQWPATLVQPVGSPLSLECTVEGTSNPNLYWYRQAAGRGLQLLFYSVGIGQISSEVPQNLSASRPQDRQFILSSKKLLLSDSGFYLCAGARGLAAEETQYFGPGTRLLVL.

The chain employs TRBV5-8 and TRBJ1-2; D call uncertain. There are 14 residues in the CDR3. Germline V lookup: CDR1 SGHTS, CDR2 YDEGEE. V lost 1 base and J 0 bases, leaving 7 bases between the germline ends. This CDR3 is CASSLSASNYGYTF. CDR3 in DNA: TGTGCCAGCAGCTTGTCAGCCTCTAACTATGGCTACACCTTC.

The chain links TRBV5-6 to TRBJ1-1; D unresolved. CDR1 is SGHDT and CDR2 is YYEEEE in the germline V gene. The CDR3 spans 14 residues. Trimming took off 3 bases at V and 4 bases at J, with 13 bases between the two ends. This CDR3 reads CASSSPPTSTEAFF. The CDR3, as DNA: TGTGCCAGCAGCTCCCCCCCAACATCCACTGAAGCTTTCTTT.

The V gene is TRBV7-2, the J gene TRBJ1-4; TRBD1 is a possible D gene (5 bases). The germline gives CDR1 SGHTA, CDR2 FQGNSA. The V and J ends lost 3 bases and 8 bases respectively, with 16 bases between them. The CDR3 spans 15 residues. This chain's CDR3 is CASSFFGGLSEKLFF. The DNA of the CDR3 is TGTGCCAGCAGCTTTTTTGGGGGACTCAGCGAAAAACTGTTTTTT.

J is TRBJ2-7 and V is TRBV11-2, with 9 nucleotides matching TRBD1. This CDR3 has 15 residues. V dropped 2 bases and J dropped 6; count of bases not matched to a gene: 8. Germline values: CDR1 SGHAT, CDR2 FQNNGV. Written as DNA, the CDR3 is TGTGCCAGCAGCTTAACAGGGACAGGGATGCGCGAGCAGTACTTC. It yields the protein CASSLTGTGMREQYF.